This T cell receptor (beta chain) was obtained from a study of tumor-infiltrating lymphocytes in oesophageal squamous cell carcinoma. The sample holds many counts of this clonotype. One entry per CDR3 protein, called by TCRdb with MiXCR from the PCR reads. The sample lists about 3,400 distinct CDR3 sequences; 15% to 20% were seen once. This TCR was recovered from a male donor with esophageal squamous cell carcinoma. Sequenced sample: esophageal tumor tissue.

DNA of the CDR3: TGCGCCAGCAGCCCCAGCGTGGGTGCTGGGGCCAACGTCCTGACTTTC. Its protein is CASSPSVGAGANVLTF. This rearrangement joins TRBV5-1 to TRBJ2-6; D is unresolved. The CDR3 runs to 16 residues. V lost 4 bases, J lost 2 bases, and 13 bases lay in between. Germline assignment: CDR1 SGHRS and CDR2 YFSETQ.